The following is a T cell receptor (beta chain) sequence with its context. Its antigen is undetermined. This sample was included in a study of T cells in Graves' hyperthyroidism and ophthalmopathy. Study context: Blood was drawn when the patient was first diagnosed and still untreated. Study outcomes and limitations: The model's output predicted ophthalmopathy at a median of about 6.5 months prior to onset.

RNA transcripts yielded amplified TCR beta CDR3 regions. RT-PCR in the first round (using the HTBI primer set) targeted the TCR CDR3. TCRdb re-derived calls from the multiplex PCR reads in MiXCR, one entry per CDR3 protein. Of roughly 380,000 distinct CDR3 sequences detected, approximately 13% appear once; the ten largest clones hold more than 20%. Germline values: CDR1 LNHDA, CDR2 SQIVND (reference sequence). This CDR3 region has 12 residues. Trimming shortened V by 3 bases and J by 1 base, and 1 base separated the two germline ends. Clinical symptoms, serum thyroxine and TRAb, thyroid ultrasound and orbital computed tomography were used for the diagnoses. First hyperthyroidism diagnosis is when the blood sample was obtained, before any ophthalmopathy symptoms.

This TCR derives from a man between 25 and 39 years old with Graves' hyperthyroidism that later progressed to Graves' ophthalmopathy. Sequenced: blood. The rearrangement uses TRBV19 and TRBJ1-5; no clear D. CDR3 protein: CASSMSNQPQHF. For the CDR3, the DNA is TGTGCCAGTAGTATGAGCAATCAGCCCCAGCATTTT.